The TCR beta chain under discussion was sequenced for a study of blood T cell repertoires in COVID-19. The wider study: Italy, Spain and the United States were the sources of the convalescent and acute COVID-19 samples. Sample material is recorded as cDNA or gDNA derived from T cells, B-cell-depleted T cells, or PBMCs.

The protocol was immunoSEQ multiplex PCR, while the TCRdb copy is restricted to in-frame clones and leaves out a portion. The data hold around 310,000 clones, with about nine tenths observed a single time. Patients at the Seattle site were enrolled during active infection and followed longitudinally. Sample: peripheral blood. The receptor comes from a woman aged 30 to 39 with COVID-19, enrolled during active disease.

The CDR3, as DNA: TGTGCCAGCACCCTGGGGGGGGCTGGAAACACCATATATTTT. Translated, it gives CASTLGGAGNTIYF. The V and J genes are TRBV28 and TRBJ1-3; D is perhaps TRBD1 (5 bases). CDR1 and CDR2 (germline): MDHEN, SYDVKM. Trimming took off 7 bases at V and 2 bases at J, with 12 bases between the two ends. This CDR3 comprises 14 residues.